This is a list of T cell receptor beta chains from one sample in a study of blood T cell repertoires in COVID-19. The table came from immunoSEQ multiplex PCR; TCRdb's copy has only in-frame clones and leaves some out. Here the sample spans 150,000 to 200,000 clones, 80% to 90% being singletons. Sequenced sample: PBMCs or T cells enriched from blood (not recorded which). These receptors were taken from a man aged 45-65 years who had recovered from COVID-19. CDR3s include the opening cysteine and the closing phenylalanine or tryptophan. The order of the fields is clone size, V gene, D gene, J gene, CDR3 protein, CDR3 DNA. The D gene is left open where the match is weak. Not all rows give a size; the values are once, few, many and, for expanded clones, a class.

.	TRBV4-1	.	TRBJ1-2	CASSQGALRGASGYTF	TGCGCCAGCAGCCAAGGAGCCCTCCGGGGGGCTAGTGGCTACACCTTC
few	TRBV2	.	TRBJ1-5	CASSEQYSNQPQHF	TGTGCCAGCAGTGAACAGTATAGCAATCAGCCCCAGCATTTT
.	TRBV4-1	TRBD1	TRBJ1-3	CASSQEGTGGFGNTIYF	TGCGCCAGCAGCCAAGAGGGGACAGGGGGTTTTGGAAACACCATATATTTT
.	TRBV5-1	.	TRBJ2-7	CASSLALAGNEQYF	TGCGCCAGCAGCTTGGCCCTGGCGGGGAACGAGCAGTACTTC
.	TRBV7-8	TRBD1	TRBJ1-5	CASSFETGGYQPQHF	TGTGCCAGCAGCTTCGAGACAGGGGGCTATCAGCCCCAGCATTTT
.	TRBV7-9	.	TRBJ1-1	CASSLARTGAFF	TGTGCCAGCAGCTTAGCCAGGACGGGGGCTTTCTTT
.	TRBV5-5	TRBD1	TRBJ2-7	CASSFTGVRDEQYF	TGTGCCAGCAGTTTTACAGGGGTCAGGGACGAGCAGTACTTC
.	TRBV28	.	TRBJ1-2	CASRYQTLRSNYGYTF	TGTGCCAGCCGGTATCAGACGCTCAGGTCCAACTATGGCTACACCTTC
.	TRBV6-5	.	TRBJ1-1	CASSYSSTATNTEAFF	TGTGCCAGCAGTTACTCCTCGACAGCAACGAACACTGAAGCTTTCTTT
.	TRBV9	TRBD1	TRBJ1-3	CASSVGIMTGASSGNTIYF	TGTGCCAGCAGCGTAGGCATTATGACAGGGGCCTCCTCTGGAAACACCATATATTTT
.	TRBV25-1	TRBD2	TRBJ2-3	CASSEVAGGWADTQYF	TGTGCCAGCAGTGAGGTAGCGGGGGGGTGGGCAGATACGCAGTATTTT
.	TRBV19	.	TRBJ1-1	CASSRTLNTEAFF	TGTGCCAGTAGTAGAACACTGAACACTGAAGCTTTCTTT
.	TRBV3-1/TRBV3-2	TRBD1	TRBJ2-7	CASSHGDRGSEQYF	TGTGCCAGCAGCCACGGGGACAGGGGGAGCGAGCAGTACTTC
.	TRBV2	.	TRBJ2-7	CATKRTQNSYEQYF	TGTGCCACTAAAAGGACACAAAACTCCTACGAGCAGTACTTC
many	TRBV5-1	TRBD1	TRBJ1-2	CASSLGSGQGGGYTF	TGCGCCAGCAGCTTAGGCTCGGGACAGGGAGGCGGCTACACCTTC
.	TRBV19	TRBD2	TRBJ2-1	CASSGTSGGLENNEQFF	TGTGCCAGTAGTGGGACTAGCGGGGGGCTAGAAAACAATGAGCAGTTCTTC
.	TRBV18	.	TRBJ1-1	CASSLRSTTEAFF	TGTGCCAGCTCACTAAGGAGTACAACTGAAGCTTTCTTT
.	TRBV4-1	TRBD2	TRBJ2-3	CASSHLAGGPADTQYF	TGCGCCAGCAGCCACCTAGCGGGGGGGCCCGCAGATACGCAGTATTTT
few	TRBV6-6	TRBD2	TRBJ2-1	CASSRLAGAQYNEQFF	TGTGCCAGCAGTCGATTAGCGGGGGCACAATACAATGAGCAGTTCTTC
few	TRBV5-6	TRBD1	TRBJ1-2	CASSRDRLTGGYTF	TGTGCCAGCAGCCGGGACAGACTTACGGGGGGCTACACCTTC
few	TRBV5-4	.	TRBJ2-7	CASSVTGTDEQYF	TGTGCCAGCAGCGTGACAGGGACTGACGAGCAGTACTTC
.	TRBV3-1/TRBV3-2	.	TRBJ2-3	CASSLGGLASGDTQYF	TGTGCCAGCAGCCTTGGGGGACTGGCCTCGGGCGATACGCAGTATTTT
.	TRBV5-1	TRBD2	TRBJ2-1	CASSLTSGGNYNEQFF	TGCGCCAGCAGCTTGACTAGCGGGGGGAATTACAATGAGCAGTTCTTC
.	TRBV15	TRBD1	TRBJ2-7	CATSSGTAAEQYF	TGTGCCACCAGCAGCGGGACAGCGGCCGAGCAGTACTTC
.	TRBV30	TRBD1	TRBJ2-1	CAWSVGGPYNEQFF	TGTGCCTGGAGTGTAGGGGGCCCCTACAATGAGCAGTTCTTC
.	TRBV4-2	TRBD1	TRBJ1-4	CASSQAMTGENEKLFF	TGTGCCAGCAGCCAAGCCATGACAGGGGAAAATGAAAAACTGTTTTTT
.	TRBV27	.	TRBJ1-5	CASSYRVGNQPQHF	TGTGCCAGCAGTTACAGGGTTGGCAATCAGCCCCAGCATTTT
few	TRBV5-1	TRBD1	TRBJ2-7	CASSFVPGGMGYEQYF	TGCGCCAGCAGCTTTGTCCCAGGGGGAATGGGCTACGAGCAGTACTTC
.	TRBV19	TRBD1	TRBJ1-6	CASMSAGTGNSPLHF	TGTGCCAGTATGTCTGCCGGGACAGGGAATTCACCCCTCCACTTT
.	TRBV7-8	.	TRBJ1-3	CASSLDYSGNTIYF	TGTGCCAGCAGCCTGGACTACTCTGGAAACACCATATATTTT
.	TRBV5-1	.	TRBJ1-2	CASRSSGGDGLGYTF	TGCGCCAGCCGCTCGTCGGGGGGCGATGGTTTGGGCTACACCTTC
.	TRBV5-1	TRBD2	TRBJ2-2	CASSSRTSGGAGGELFF	TGCGCCAGCAGCTCCCGGACTAGCGGGGGGGCCGGCGGGGAGCTGTTTTTT
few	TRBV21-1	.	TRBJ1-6	CASSKPGRGKNSPLHF	TGTGCCAGCAGCAAACCTGGCAGGGGGAAAAATTCACCCCTCCACTTT
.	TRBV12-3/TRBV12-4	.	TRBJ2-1	CASSLRGGNEQFF	TGTGCCAGCAGTTTAAGGGGGGGCAATGAGCAGTTCTTC
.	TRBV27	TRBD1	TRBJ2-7	CASSLIGTGGYEQYF	TGTGCCAGCAGTTTAATTGGGACAGGGGGGTACGAGCAGTACTTC
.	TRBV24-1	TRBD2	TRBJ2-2	CATSEPSGERLGELFF	TGTGCCACCAGTGAACCTAGCGGGGAGAGATTGGGGGAGCTGTTTTTT
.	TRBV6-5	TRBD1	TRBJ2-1	CASRPPGQAYNEQFF	TGTGCCAGCAGGCCTCCGGGACAGGCATACAATGAGCAGTTCTTC
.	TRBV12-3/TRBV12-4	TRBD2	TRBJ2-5	CASRPGGQETQYF	TGTGCCAGCAGACCGGGGGGCCAAGAGACCCAGTACTTC
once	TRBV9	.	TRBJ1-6	CASSVQGNNNSPLHF	TGTGCCAGCAGCGTACAGGGGAACAATAATTCACCCCTCCACTTT
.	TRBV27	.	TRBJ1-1	CASSLKRGINTEAFF	TGTGCCAGCAGTTTAAAAAGAGGAATTAACACTGAAGCTTTCTTT
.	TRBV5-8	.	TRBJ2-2	CASSLDRVNTGELFF	TGTGCCAGCAGCTTGGACAGGGTAAACACCGGGGAGCTGTTTTTT
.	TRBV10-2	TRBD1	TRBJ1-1	CASSESTGGTEAFF	TGCGCCAGCAGTGAGTCGACAGGGGGTACTGAAGCTTTCTTT
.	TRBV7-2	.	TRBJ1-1	CASSLAGVTEAFF	TGTGCCAGCAGCTTAGCAGGGGTAACTGAAGCTTTCTTT
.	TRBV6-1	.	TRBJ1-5	CASSEEGGTRSQPQHF	TGTGCCAGCAGTGAAGAGGGAGGTACCAGGAGTCAGCCCCAGCATTTT
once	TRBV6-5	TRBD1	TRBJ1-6	CASSYSNRGLSPLHF	TGTGCCAGCAGTTACTCGAATAGGGGGCTTTCACCCCTCCACTTT
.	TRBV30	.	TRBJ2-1	CAWNDIRSYNEQFF	TGTGCCTGGAACGACATAAGATCCTACAATGAGCAGTTCTTC
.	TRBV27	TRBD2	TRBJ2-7	CASSGRGTSGAYEQYF	TGTGCCAGCAGCGGCCGAGGGACTAGCGGGGCCTACGAGCAGTACTTC
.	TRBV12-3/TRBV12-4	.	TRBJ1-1	CASSLASGGEAFF	TGTGCCAGCAGTTTAGCGTCGGGTGGTGAAGCTTTCTTT
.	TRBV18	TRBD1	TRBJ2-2	CASSLTGGLDTGELFF	TGTGCCAGCTCGTTAACAGGGGGCCTAGACACCGGGGAGCTGTTTTTT
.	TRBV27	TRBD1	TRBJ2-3	CASSLSGQGIYTQYF	TGTGCCAGCAGTTTATCAGGACAGGGCATTTATACGCAGTATTTT
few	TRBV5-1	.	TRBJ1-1	CASSLSGVGVTEAFF	TGCGCCAGCAGCTTGTCTGGGGTCGGGGTCACTGAAGCTTTCTTT
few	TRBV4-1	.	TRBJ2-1	CASSQAQRTSRDEQFF	TGCGCCAGCAGCCAAGCGCAAAGGACCTCGCGGGATGAGCAGTTCTTC
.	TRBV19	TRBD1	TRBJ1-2	CASTPLGQVKSYTF	TGTGCCAGTACCCCCTTAGGACAGGTTAAGAGCTACACCTTC
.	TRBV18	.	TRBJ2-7	CASSPTASYEQYF	TGTGCCAGCTCACCGACAGCGTCCTACGAGCAGTACTTC